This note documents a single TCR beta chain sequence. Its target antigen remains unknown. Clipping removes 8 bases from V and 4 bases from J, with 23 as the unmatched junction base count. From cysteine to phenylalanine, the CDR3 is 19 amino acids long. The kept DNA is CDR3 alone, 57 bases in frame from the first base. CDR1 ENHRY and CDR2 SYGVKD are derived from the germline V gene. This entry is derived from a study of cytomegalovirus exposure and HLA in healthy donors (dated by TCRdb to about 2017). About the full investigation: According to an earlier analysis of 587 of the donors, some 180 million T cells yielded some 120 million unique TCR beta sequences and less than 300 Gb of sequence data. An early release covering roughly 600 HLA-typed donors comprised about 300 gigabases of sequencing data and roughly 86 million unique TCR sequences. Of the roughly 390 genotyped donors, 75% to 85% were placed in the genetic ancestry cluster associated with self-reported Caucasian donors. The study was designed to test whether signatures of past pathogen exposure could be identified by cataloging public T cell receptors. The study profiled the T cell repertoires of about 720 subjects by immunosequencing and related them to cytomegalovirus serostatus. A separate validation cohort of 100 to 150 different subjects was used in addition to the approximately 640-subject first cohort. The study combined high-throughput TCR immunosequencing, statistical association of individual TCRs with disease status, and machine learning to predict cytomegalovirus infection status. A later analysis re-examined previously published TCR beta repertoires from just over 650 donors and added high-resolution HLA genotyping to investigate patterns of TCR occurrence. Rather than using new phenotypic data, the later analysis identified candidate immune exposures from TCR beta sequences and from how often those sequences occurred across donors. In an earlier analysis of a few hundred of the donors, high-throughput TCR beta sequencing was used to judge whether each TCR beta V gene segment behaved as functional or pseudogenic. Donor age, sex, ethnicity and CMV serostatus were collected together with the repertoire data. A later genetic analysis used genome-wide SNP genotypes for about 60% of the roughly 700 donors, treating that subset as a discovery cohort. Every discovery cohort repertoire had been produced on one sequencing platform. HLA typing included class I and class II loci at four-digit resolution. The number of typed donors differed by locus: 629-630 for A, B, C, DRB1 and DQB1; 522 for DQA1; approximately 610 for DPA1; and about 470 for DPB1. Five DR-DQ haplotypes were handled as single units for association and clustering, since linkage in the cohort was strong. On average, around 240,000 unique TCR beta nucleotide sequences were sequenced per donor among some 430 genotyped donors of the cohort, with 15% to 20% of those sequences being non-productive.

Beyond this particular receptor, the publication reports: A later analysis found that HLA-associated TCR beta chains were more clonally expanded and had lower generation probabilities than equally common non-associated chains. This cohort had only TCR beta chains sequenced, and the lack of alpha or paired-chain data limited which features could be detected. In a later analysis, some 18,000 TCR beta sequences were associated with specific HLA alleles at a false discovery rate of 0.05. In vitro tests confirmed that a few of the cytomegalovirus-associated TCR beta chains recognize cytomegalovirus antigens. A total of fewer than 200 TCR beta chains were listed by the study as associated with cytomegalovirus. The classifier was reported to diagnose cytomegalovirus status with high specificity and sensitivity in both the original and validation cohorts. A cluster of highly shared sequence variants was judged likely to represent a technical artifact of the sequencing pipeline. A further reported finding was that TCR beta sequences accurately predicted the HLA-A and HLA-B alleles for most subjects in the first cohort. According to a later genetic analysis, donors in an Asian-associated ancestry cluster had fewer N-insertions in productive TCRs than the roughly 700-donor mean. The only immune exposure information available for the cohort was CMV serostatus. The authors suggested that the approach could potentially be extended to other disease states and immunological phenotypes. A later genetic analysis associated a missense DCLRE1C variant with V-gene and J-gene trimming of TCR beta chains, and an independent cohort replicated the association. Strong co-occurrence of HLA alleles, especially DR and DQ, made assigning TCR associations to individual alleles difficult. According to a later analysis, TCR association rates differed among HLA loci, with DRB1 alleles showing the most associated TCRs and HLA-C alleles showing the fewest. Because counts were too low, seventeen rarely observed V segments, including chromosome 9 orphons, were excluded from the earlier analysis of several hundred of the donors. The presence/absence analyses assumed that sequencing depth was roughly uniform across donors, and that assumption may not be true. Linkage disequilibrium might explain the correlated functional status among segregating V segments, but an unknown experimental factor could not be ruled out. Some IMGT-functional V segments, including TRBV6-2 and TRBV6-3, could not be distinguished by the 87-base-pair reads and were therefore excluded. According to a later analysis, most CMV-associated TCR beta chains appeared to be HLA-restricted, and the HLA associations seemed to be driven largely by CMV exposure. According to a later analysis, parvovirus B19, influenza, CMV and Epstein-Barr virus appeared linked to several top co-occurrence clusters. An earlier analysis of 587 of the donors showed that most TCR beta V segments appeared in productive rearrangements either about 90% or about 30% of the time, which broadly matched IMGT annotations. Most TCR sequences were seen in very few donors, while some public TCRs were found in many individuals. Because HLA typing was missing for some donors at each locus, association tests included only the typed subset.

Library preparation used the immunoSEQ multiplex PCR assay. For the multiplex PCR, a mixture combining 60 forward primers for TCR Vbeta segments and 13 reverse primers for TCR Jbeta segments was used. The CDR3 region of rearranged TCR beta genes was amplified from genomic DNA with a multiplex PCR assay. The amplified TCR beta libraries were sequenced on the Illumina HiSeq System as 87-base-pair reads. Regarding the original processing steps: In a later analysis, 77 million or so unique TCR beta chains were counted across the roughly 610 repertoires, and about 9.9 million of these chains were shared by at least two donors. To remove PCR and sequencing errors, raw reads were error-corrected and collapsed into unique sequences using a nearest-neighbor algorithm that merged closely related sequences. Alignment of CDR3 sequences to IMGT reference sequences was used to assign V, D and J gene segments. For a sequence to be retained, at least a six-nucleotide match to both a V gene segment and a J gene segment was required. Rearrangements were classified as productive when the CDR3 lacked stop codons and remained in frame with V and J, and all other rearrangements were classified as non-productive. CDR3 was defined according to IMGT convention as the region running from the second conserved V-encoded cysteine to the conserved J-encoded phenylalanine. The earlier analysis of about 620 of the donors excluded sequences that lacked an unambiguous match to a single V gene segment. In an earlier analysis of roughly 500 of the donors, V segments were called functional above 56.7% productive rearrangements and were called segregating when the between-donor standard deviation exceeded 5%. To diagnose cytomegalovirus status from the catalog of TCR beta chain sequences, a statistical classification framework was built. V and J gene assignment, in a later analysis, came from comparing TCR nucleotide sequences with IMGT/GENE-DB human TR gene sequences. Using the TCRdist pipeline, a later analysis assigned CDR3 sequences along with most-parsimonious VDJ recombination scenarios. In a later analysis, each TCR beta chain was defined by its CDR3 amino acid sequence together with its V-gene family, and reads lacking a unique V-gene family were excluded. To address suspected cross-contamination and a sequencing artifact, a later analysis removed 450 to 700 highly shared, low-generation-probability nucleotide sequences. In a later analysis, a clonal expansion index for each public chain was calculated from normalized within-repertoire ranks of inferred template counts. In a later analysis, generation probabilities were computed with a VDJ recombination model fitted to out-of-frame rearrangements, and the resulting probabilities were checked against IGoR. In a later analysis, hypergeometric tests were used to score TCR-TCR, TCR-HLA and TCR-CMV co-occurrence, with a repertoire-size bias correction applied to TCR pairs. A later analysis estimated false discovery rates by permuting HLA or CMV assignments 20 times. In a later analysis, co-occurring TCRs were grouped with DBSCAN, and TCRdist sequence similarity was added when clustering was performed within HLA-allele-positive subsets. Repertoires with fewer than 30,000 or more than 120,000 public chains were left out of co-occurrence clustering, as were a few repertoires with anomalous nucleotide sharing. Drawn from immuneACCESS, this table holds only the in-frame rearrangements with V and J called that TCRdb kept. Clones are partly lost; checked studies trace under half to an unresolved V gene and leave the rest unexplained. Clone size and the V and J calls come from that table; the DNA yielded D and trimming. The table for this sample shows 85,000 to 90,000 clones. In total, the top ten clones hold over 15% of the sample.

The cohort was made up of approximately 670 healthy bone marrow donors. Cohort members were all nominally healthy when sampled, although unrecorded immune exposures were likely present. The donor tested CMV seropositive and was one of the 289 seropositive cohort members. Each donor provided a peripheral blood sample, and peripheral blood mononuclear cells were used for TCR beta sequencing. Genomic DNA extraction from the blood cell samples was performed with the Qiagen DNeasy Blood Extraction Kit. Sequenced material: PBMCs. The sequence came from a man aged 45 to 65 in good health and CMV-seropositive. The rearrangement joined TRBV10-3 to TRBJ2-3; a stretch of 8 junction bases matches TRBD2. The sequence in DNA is TGTGCCATCCAAGCGACAGAGAGCGCCCGGGAGGGTGGTGCAGATACGCAGTATTTT. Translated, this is CAIQATESAREGGADTQYF.